This passage covers 23 T cell receptor beta chains from one sample sequenced in a study of beta chain features in type 1 diabetes. Every isolated RNA sample was fully reverse transcribed, so sequencing captured expressed TCRB transcripts. The method was immunoSEQ multiplex PCR; TCRdb's version includes in-frame clones alone and lacks a portion of them. The repertoire consists of hundreds of thousands of clones, with 15% occurring once and the leading ten covering about 0.097%. Sequencing input: naive CD4+ T cells from blood. The source is a young man in good health.

This clone came up a few times. The CDR3 reads CASSPFGTELVHSYEQYF. The DNA of the CDR3 is TGTGCCAGCAGCCCGTTCGGGACGGAACTAGTCCACTCCTACGAGCAGTACTTC. The V call is TRBV7-9, the J call TRBJ2-7, with D perhaps TRBD1 or TRBD2 (5 bases each). The CDR3 runs to 18 residues. V lost 5 bases, J lost 0 bases, and 23 bases lay in between. Germline CDR1 and CDR2: SEHNR and FQNEAQ (reference sequence).

In this sample, this clone turned up a few times. The V and J genes are TRBV4-2 and TRBJ2-2; either TRBD1 or TRBD2 may supply D (5 bases each). Germline CDR1 and CDR2: LGHNA and YNFKEQ. The CDR3 contains 12 residues. V was pared by 8 bases and J by 9 bases, with 13 bases between. CDR3 loop: CASGGIDRELFF. In DNA, the CDR3 is TGTGCCAGCGGGGGAATCGATAGGGAGCTGTTTTTT.

The rearrangement uses TRBV4-1 and TRBJ1-2; D is uncertain. The CDR3 length is 12 residues. The V and J ends lost 5 bases and 4 bases respectively, with 8 bases between them. CDR1 MGHRA and CDR2 YSYEKL come from the germline V gene. For the CDR3, the DNA is TGCGCCAGCAGCAGGGCAGGCTATGGCTACACCTTC. It specifies CASSRAGYGYTF.

V usage is TRBV27 and J usage is TRBJ1-2, with 9 nucleotides matching TRBD1. Looked up from germline, CDR1 is MNHEY and CDR2 is SMNVEV (reference sequence). CDR3 length: 15 amino acids. The V segment lost 6 bases and the J segment 2 bases; nucleotides outside the gene matches: 7. In DNA, the CDR3 is TGTGCCAGCAGGCGCGGCGGGACAGGGAACTATGGCTACACCTTC. Residues: CASRRGGTGNYGYTF.

There are a few counts of this clone. The chain combines TRBV7-8 with TRBJ1-2; D not certain. CDR1 and CDR2 (germline): SGHVS, FQNEAQ. Deletions cut 3 bases from V and 4 bases from J, with 9 bases between. The CDR3 runs 13 residues. This CDR3 reads CASSFVKLYGYTF. CDR3 DNA: TGTGCCAGCAGCTTCGTGAAACTCTATGGCTACACCTTC.

In its sample, this clone was seen a few times. The chain combines TRBV4-2 with TRBJ2-3; TRBD2 matches at 9 bases. The germline V gene has CDR1 LGHNA and CDR2 YNFKEQ. The CDR3 totals 16 residues. V lost 4 bases to trimming and J lost 2 bases; unmatched junction nucleotides: 7. The CDR3, as DNA: TGTGCCAGCAGCCCGCAAAGCGGGGGGACCACAGATACGCAGTATTTT. Its translation: CASSPQSGGTTDTQYF.

CDR3 nucleotides: TGTGCCAGTAGTATAACAGGGTTGGCCTACGAGCAGTACTTC. It translates to CASSITGLAYEQYF. The gene calls are TRBV19 and TRBJ2-7, with D possibly being TRBD1 (6 bases). CDR3 length: 14 residues. The germline V gene has CDR1 LNHDA and CDR2 SQIVND (reference sequence). Trimming removed 2 bases from V and 2 bases from J, with 10 bases in between.

In regard to this clone: This specimen includes other DNA sequences encoding the same CDR3. V is TRBV20-1 and J is TRBJ2-1; D ambiguous. Germline V gives CDR1 DFQATT, CDR2 SNEGSKA (reference sequence). V gave up 1 base and J gave up 4 bases, with 2 bases separating them. The CDR3 runs to 11 residues. The CDR3 coding sequence is TGCAGTGCTAGAGGATACAATGAGCAGTTCTTC. Its protein is CSARGYNEQFF.

The chain joins TRBV7-9 to TRBJ1-2; D uncertain. Germline CDR1 is SEHNR and CDR2 is FQNEAQ (reference sequence). V was cut by 2 bases and J by 2 bases, with 9 bases left in between. The CDR3 runs 14 residues. The CDR3 protein is CASSLRAENYGYTF. CDR3 coding DNA: TGTGCCAGCAGCTTAAGGGCAGAGAACTATGGCTACACCTTC.

This clone was seen more than once but under ten times. The rearrangement links TRBV5-5 to TRBJ2-1; D may be TRBD2 (6 bases). Germline V lookup: CDR1 SGHKS, CDR2 YYEKEE (reference sequence). Trimming pared 0 bases from V and 3 bases from J, leaving 13 bases between. The CDR3 covers 16 residues. The CDR3 coding sequence is TGTGCCAGCAGCTTGGGACGCGGGAACATCTACAATGAGCAGTTCTTC. Translation gives CASSLGRGNIYNEQFF.

This clone has just a few counts. The chain joins TRBV9 to TRBJ2-1, with a weak D call TRBD2 (5 bases). CDR3 length: 14 residues. The V and J ends lost 0 bases and 6 bases respectively, with 10 bases between them. The germline gives CDR1 SGDLS, CDR2 YYNGEE. The CDR3, as DNA: TGTGCCAGCAGCGTAGCCCCGGCGGGCAATGAGCAGTTCTTC. This translates into CASSVAPAGNEQFF.

This clone was detected a few times. The rearrangement joins TRBV5-6 to TRBJ1-6; D is ambiguous. The CDR3 has 15 amino acids. Per the germline V gene, CDR1 is SGHDT and CDR2 is YYEEEE. V lost 0 bases, J lost 6 bases, and 10 bases lay in between. CDR3 sequence: CASSLDRGINSPLHF. DNA of the CDR3: TGTGCCAGCAGCTTGGACCGGGGTATTAATTCACCCCTCCACTTT.

This clone was counted only a few times. This chain links TRBV9 with TRBJ1-2, with 7 positions matching TRBD1. CDR1 and CDR2 from the germline V gene are SGDLS and YYNGEE. Trimming removed 2 bases from V and 4 bases from J; junction bases left unmatched: 5. This CDR3 has 14 amino acids. CDR3: CASSVLGTVYGYTF. CDR3 DNA: TGTGCCAGCAGCGTCCTCGGGACAGTCTATGGCTACACCTTC.

The V and J genes are TRBV5-4 and TRBJ1-1; D call uncertain. V dropped 5 bases and J dropped 3 bases, with 8 bases sitting between them. Germline CDR1 SGHNT, CDR2 YYREEE (reference sequence). CDR3 length: 12 amino acids. The CDR3 region is CASSFVDTEAFF. In DNA form, the CDR3 reads TGTGCCAGCAGTTTTGTAGACACTGAAGCTTTCTTT.

This chain links TRBV9 with TRBJ1-6, with D unresolved. Germline loops: CDR1 SGDLS, CDR2 YYNGEE. The CDR3 has 16 residues. Trimming left V 3 bases short and J 7 bases short, with 17 bases between. CDR3 in amino acids: CASSDLKGQLNSPLHF. DNA of the CDR3: TGTGCCAGCAGCGACCTTAAAGGGCAGCTCAATTCACCCCTCCACTTT.

A few counts support this clone. The chain employs TRBV6-5 and TRBJ1-1; a possible D gene is TRBD1 (6 bases). Germline-derived CDR1 and CDR2 are MNHEY and SVGAGI. The CDR3 extends over 16 amino acids. V was shortened by 4 bases and J by 2 bases, with 17 bases between the two germline ends. The DNA of the CDR3 is TGTGCCAGCAGTTTATTGCAGGGGTCCTACAACACTGAAGCTTTCTTT. Amino acid sequence: CASSLLQGSYNTEAFF.

This clone was observed a few times. This chain links TRBV7-9 with TRBJ1-6; 7 bases agree with TRBD1. V lost 6 bases and J lost 9; bases outside the gene matches: 8. This CDR3 is built from 14 residues. CDR1 and CDR2 (germline): SEHNR, FQNEAQ (reference sequence). The CDR3 spells CASSSIRDSSPLHF. DNA of the CDR3: TGTGCCAGCAGTTCCATCCGGGACAGTTCACCCCTCCACTTT.

For the CDR3, the DNA is TGTGCCAGCAGTTCCGGGGGGCTGAGCACCGGGGAGCTGTTTTTT. It specifies CASSSGGLSTGELFF. J is TRBJ2-2 and V is TRBV28; D may be TRBD2 (7 bases). The CDR3 is 15 amino acids. Germline V gene data show CDR1 as MDHEN and CDR2 as SYDVKM. Between the trimmed V and J ends, which lost 4 bases and 4 bases, there was a span of 13 bases.

The chain joins TRBV7-2 to TRBJ2-1; a possible D gene is TRBD1 (5 bases). From germline, CDR1 is SGHTA and CDR2 FQGNSA. There are 15 residues in the CDR3. V dropped 3 bases and J dropped 2 bases, with 11 bases sitting between them. The CDR3 reads CASSFRVSPYNEQFF. In nucleotides, the CDR3 is TGTGCCAGCAGCTTCAGGGTATCCCCCTACAATGAGCAGTTCTTC.

This rearrangement joins TRBV2 to TRBJ2-7; possibly TRBD1 for D (6 bases). The V and J ends lost 5 bases and 1 base respectively, with 12 bases between them. The CDR3 has 14 amino acids. CDR1 is SNHLY, CDR2 FYNNEI, per germline. The DNA of the CDR3 is TGTGCCAGCAGTCTCCGGGACATTTCCTACGAGCAGTACTTC. It yields the protein CASSLRDISYEQYF.

This clone was counted once. V and J are TRBV6-5 and TRBJ1-4, with a possible D match to TRBD1 (5 bases). Per germline, CDR1 MNHEY and CDR2 SVGAGI. The CDR3 runs 14 residues. V lost 0 bases to trimming and J lost 10 bases, with 12 bases between them. For the CDR3, the DNA is TGTGCCAGCAGTTACTCGGAGGGACTAGGAAAACTGTTTTTT. It is translated as CASSYSEGLGKLFF.

This clone appeared a few times. The chain is built from TRBV28 and TRBJ2-2; D not resolved. The CDR3 loop spans 12 amino acids. CDR1 is MDHEN and CDR2 is SYDVKM in the germline V gene. V lost 4 bases and J 6 bases, leaving 6 bases between the germline ends. CDR3 protein: CASSWIPGELFF. CDR3 sequence (DNA): TGTGCCAGCAGTTGGATCCCCGGGGAGCTGTTTTTT.

V usage is TRBV6-1 and J usage is TRBJ2-5; D unresolved. The length of the CDR3 is 12 residues. Germline values: CDR1 MNHNS, CDR2 SASEGT. Trimming pared 1 base from V and 2 bases from J, leaving 2 bases between. The CDR3 loop reads CASSEGQETQYF. CDR3 nucleotides: TGTGCCAGCAGTGAAGGACAAGAGACCCAGTACTTC.